The rows below give T cell receptor beta chains drawn from one sample of a study of T cells in tumors after PD-1 blockade. The table came from immunoSEQ multiplex PCR; TCRdb's copy has only in-frame clones and leaves some out. The table includes about 20,000 clones, around 80% detected once. The sequences come from PBMCs, collected before anti-PD-1 treatment. The receptors stem from a human donor with basal cell carcinoma. CDR3s include the opening cysteine and the closing phenylalanine or tryptophan. The D gene is left open where the match is weak. For some rows the clone size is stated as once, few or many, or as a class when expanded; others skip it.

D,V,size,J,DNA,CDR3
-,TRBV3-1/TRBV3-2,-,TRBJ1-2,TGTGCCACCACAGATAACTATGGCTACACCTTC,CATTDNYGYTF
-,TRBV9,-,TRBJ2-7,TGTGCCAGCAGCGTAGGGGATCAGGGCTACGAGCAGTACTTC,CASSVGDQGYEQYF
TRBD2,TRBV15,large,TRBJ2-7,TGTGCCACCAGCAGAGATACGGCGGGAGAGGGCTACGAGCAGTACTTC,CATSRDTAGEGYEQYF
TRBD1,TRBV15,-,TRBJ2-5,TGTGCCACCAGCAGAGCGTTGACAGGGGCGCAAGAGACCCAGTACTTC,CATSRALTGAQETQYF
-,TRBV5-5,-,TRBJ2-2,TGTGCCAGCAGCTTGTTAAACACCGGGGAGCTGTTTTTT,CASSLLNTGELFF
TRBD1,TRBV5-1,-,TRBJ1-4,TGCGCCAGCAGCCAGGGGGCCGATAATGAAAAACTGTTTTTT,CASSQGADNEKLFF
-,TRBV4-1,-,TRBJ2-3,TGCGCCAGCAGCCGGTTGCCGGTGGGCACAGATACGCAGTATTTT,CASSRLPVGTDTQYF
-,TRBV9,-,TRBJ2-5,TGTGCCAGCAGCGTAGGAGGGGCGGAGACCCAGTACTTC,CASSVGGAETQYF
-,TRBV4-2,-,TRBJ2-6,TGTGCCAGCAGCCAAGATCCTGGGGCCAACGTCCTGACTTTC,CASSQDPGANVLTF
-,TRBV11-1,-,TRBJ2-5,TGTGCCAGCAGCTTTCAAGAGACCCAGTACTTC,CASSFQETQYF
-,TRBV5-1,-,TRBJ2-7,TGCGCCAGCACCAGGGACAACGACTACGAGCAGTACTTC,CASTRDNDYEQYF
-,TRBV6-1,-,TRBJ1-1,TGTGCCAGCAGTGAAGCCGTACAGGGTCGAACGGCTTTCTTT,CASSEAVQGRTAFF
TRBD1,TRBV5-4,-,TRBJ1-1,TGTGCCAGCAGAGGGGGACAGGGGGCTAACACTGAAGCTTTCTTT,CASRGGQGANTEAFF
TRBD2,TRBV9,-,TRBJ2-1,TGTGCCAGCAGCGATAGGACTAGCAGGGCTCGGAATGAGCAGTTCTTC,CASSDRTSRARNEQFF
-,TRBV2,-,TRBJ2-7,TGTGCCAGCAGATGGACCGCTAACACCTACGAGCAGTACTTC,CASRWTANTYEQYF
-,TRBV19,once,TRBJ1-1,TGTGCCAGTAGTATCCCAGGCTACACTGAAGCTTTCTTT,CASSIPGYTEAFF
-,TRBV7-3,-,TRBJ2-3,TGTGCCAGTCGGGAAGCTAGCACAGATACGCAGTATTTT,CASREASTDTQYF
TRBD1,TRBV7-3,few,TRBJ2-2,TGTGCCAGCAGCTCCCGGACAGGGAACACCGGGGAGCTGTTTTTT,CASSSRTGNTGELFF
-,TRBV3-1/TRBV3-2,-,TRBJ1-6,TGTGCCAGCAGCCAAGTAAATCCGGGACCCCGGGGCTCCTATAATTCACCCCTCCACTTT,CASSQVNPGPRGSYNSPLHF
-,TRBV7-9,-,TRBJ2-1,TGTGCCAGCAGCTGGGACCACAATGAGCAGTTCTTC,CASSWDHNEQFF
TRBD2,TRBV18,-,TRBJ2-7,TGTGCCAGCTCACCGGCTCGCGGGGGGTCCTACGAGCAGTACTTC,CASSPARGGSYEQYF
-,TRBV6-1,-,TRBJ2-7,TGTGCCAGCAGTGAGACCTTGTCGATGGGACTCTACGAGCAGTACTTC,CASSETLSMGLYEQYF
-,TRBV5-1,-,TRBJ2-3,TGCGCCAGCAGCGACACCCAATCAGATACGCAGTATTTT,CASSDTQSDTQYF
-,TRBV21-1,few,TRBJ1-6,TGTGCCAGCAGCAAAGCTAAGACAGGGAGCTCCTATAATTCACCCCTCCACTTT,CASSKAKTGSSYNSPLHF
-,TRBV7-9,once,TRBJ1-1,TGTGCCAGCAGCTTAGTTGGGTCTGGTGCTTTCTTT,CASSLVGSGAFF
-,TRBV20-1,few,TRBJ1-1,TGCAGTGGGATCTGGGGCACTGAAGCTTTCTTT,CSGIWGTEAFF
-,TRBV10-3,-,TRBJ2-3,TGTGCCATCAGTGAAGGGGGGACATCCCCTAGCACAGATACGCAGTATTTT,CAISEGGTSPSTDTQYF